This record looks at one TCR beta chain sequence and its context. What it binds is unknown. The sample is drawn from a study of CD8 T cells in Susac syndrome. General observations from the study: An acknowledgment was made by the study that its TCR sequencing and HLA analysis involved relatively few individuals.

The CDR3 consists of 16 residues. Germline loops: CDR1 SGHDT, CDR2 YYEEEE. V lost 0 bases, J lost 2 bases, and 4 bases stayed unmatched. RNA, at roughly 0.5 to 1 ug, was reverse transcribed with random hexamers. By means of immunoSEQ multiplex PCR, TCR beta CDR3 spanning 54 Vbeta and 13 Jbeta underwent amplification. TCRdb processed the immunoSEQ multiplex PCR reads anew with MiXCR; each CDR3 protein has one entry. The profile shows some 200,000 distinct CDR3 sequences, about 95% of them singletons. In blood CD8+ and CD4+ T cells, TCR beta underwent sequencing. Purification of the CD8+ and CD4+ T cells relied on negative isolation, and TEMRA cells underwent FACS enrichment.

Material for sequencing was CD4+ T cells from PBMCs. The chain recombines TRBV5-6 with TRBJ2-2; 7 nucleotides line up with TRBD1. The TCR comes from a human donor with multiple sclerosis. Here the CDR3 reads CASSLVGQPNTGELFF. CDR3 DNA: TGTGCCAGCAGCTTGGTGGGACAGCCCAACACCGGGGAGCTGTTTTTT.